This passage covers 26 T cell receptor beta chains from one sample sequenced in a study of CD8 T cells in ankylosing spondylitis. A single record per CDR3 protein comes from TCRdb applying MiXCR to the 5' RACE reads. Here the sample spans about 240,000 distinct CDR3 sequences, around 11% being singletons. Material for sequencing was blood, either unsorted or a sorted T cell fraction (not recorded which). The origin of the receptors is a male donor with ankylosing spondylitis or in good health (not recorded which).

The V gene is TRBV3-1, the J gene TRBJ1-4, with TRBD1 matching over 10 bases. The V gene's germline CDR1 is LGHDT and CDR2 YNNKEL (reference sequence). The J segment lost 8 bases and the V segment lost 1 base, leaving 4 bases of the junction unmatched. The CDR3 covers 15 residues. In nucleotides, the CDR3 is TGTGCCAGCAGCCAAGTTGGGACAGGGGACGAAAAACTGTTTTTT. It encodes CASSQVGTGDEKLFF. Variable domain in full (rest from reference TRBV3-1 and TRBJ1-4): DTAVSQTPKYLVTQMGNDKSIKCEQNLGHDTMYWYKQDSKKFLKIMFSYNNKELIINETVPNRFSPKSPDKAHLNLHINSLELGDSAVYFCASSQVGTGDEKLFFGSGTQLSVL.

This clonotype has at least ten counts. The chain is built from TRBV6-5 and TRBJ2-2, with TRBD1 as a possible D gene (6 bases). This CDR3 is built from 12 residues. Germline assignment: CDR1 MNHEY and CDR2 SVGAGI. V was cut by 5 bases and J by 8 bases, with 9 bases left in between. CDR3 DNA sequence: TGTGCCAGCAGTCACAGGGCTGGGGAGCTGTTTTTT. Protein product: CASSHRAGELFF.

Ten or more counts support this clonotype. The chain recombines TRBV3-1 with TRBJ2-1, with D perhaps matching TRBD2 (5 bases). The CDR3 is 15 residues long. Germline loops: CDR1 LGHDT, CDR2 YNNKEL (reference sequence). V dropped 0 bases and J dropped 6 bases, with 12 bases sitting between them. CDR3 amino acids: CASSQDPSSLNEQFF. The DNA of the CDR3 is TGTGCCAGCAGCCAAGACCCGTCTAGCCTCAATGAGCAGTTCTTC.

This clonotype was observed at least ten times. The chain uses TRBV20-1 and TRBJ2-5, with D perhaps matching TRBD2 (6 bases). This CDR3 is built from 15 residues. With 5 bases removed from V and 4 bases from J, the gap between germline ends came to 20 bases. Germline V gives CDR1 DFQATT, CDR2 SNEGSKA (reference sequence). This CDR3 reads CSAGPPGADLETQYF. The CDR3 coding sequence is TGCAGTGCTGGGCCCCCGGGAGCAGATCTAGAGACCCAGTACTTC.

The J gene is TRBJ2-5, the V gene TRBV7-2; TRBD2 agrees at 10 bases. Trimming cost V 5 bases and J 3 bases; bases outside gene matches: 3. Germline CDR1 and CDR2: SGHTA and FQGNSA. The CDR3 totals 14 residues. The CDR3 here is CASSIGLAEETQYF. DNA of the CDR3: TGTGCCAGCAGCATCGGACTAGCGGAAGAGACCCAGTACTTC.

This clonotype was detected ten times or more. The CDR3 sequence: CASSEQGPYNEQFF. In DNA form, the CDR3 reads TGTGCCAGCAGTGAACAGGGGCCTTACAATGAGCAGTTCTTC. This chain links TRBV6-1 with TRBJ2-1, with a tentative D call TRBD1 (6 bases). Germline V CDR1 and CDR2: MNHNS, SASEGT. Trimming removed 2 bases at V and 4 bases at J, with 9 bases between. The CDR3 is made up of 14 amino acids.

V usage is TRBV9 and J usage is TRBJ2-3; tentative D call: TRBD2 (6 bases). CDR3 size: 13 residues. Germline values: CDR1 SGDLS, CDR2 YYNGEE. Trimming stripped 3 bases from V and 7 bases from J, with 12 bases between. CDR3 sequence: CASSEAGTYTQYF. The CDR3 nucleotides are TGTGCCAGCAGCGAGGCGGGGACCTATACGCAGTATTTT. Full variable domain (outside the CDR3, taken from reference TRBV9 and TRBJ2-3): DSGVTQTPKHLITATGQRVTLRCSPRSGDLSVYWYQQSLDQGLQFLIQYYNGEERAKGNILERFSAQQFPDLHSELNLSSLELGDSALYFCASSEAGTYTQYFGPGTRLTVL.

This clonotype was counted ten times or more. An end of the junction differs from the germline gene, which may be a read error. The chain has TRBV6-5 and TRBJ1-2; 8 nucleotides match TRBD1. Germline CDR1 and CDR2: MNHEY and SVGAGI. CDR3 length: 19 residues. DNA for the CDR3: TGTGCCAGCAGTTACTCGTCTCCGGGACAGGAAAGGTCGGGCTATGGCTACACCTTT. This translates into CASSYSSPGQERSGYGYTF.

This clonotype has ten or more counts. This chain uses TRBV5-1 with TRBJ2-7; 7 bases line up with TRBD1. V shed 2 bases, J shed 4 bases, and the junction held 9 bases outside the gene matches. CDR3 length: 15 amino acids. In germline, CDR1 is SGHRS, CDR2 YFSETQ. This chain's CDR3 is CASSFASGQIYEQYF. CDR3 DNA: TGCGCCAGCAGCTTTGCTTCGGGACAGATTTACGAGCAGTACTTC.

This clonotype has at least ten counts. The CDR3 sequence: CSATPDDRGQETQYF. DNA for the CDR3: TGCAGTGCCACACCCGACGATAGGGGACAAGAGACCCAGTACTTC. This chain uses TRBV20-1 with TRBJ2-5; TRBD1 is a possible D gene (5 bases). Trimming cost V 6 bases and J 2 bases, with 19 bases left between them. Germline CDR1 is DFQATT and CDR2 is SNEGSKA (reference sequence). CDR3 length: 15 residues.

With respect to this clonotype: Given a much more abundant clone one base away, this may be a read error. The chain links TRBV7-2 to TRBJ2-5; TRBD2 agrees at 7 bases. V gave up 5 bases and J gave up 5 bases; unmatched junction bases: 8. Germline V gives CDR1 SGHTA, CDR2 FQGNSA. The CDR3 has 14 amino acids. CDR3 in amino acids: CASSTGLVGETQYF. In DNA form, the CDR3 reads TGTGCCAGCAGCACCGGACTAGTCGGTGAGACCCAGTACTTC.

This clonotype came up many times. The rearrangement joins TRBV24-1 to TRBJ2-3; 9 positions agree with TRBD1. The CDR3 loop spans 15 amino acids. After removal of 5 bases from V and 5 bases from J, the junction contained 7 bases not matched to a gene. Germline V gene lookup returns CDR1 KGHDR and CDR2 SFDVKD. The CDR3 loop reads CATSAQTGGEDTQYF. The CDR3 nucleotides read TGTGCCACCAGTGCTCAGACAGGGGGAGAAGATACGCAGTATTTT.

This clonotype was seen repeatedly, ten times or more. V gene TRBV15 combines with J gene TRBJ2-6, with TRBD1 matching over 9 bases. V lost 1 base and J lost 0; bases outside the gene matches: 7. The CDR3 loop spans 19 amino acids. Germline V gene sequence: CDR1 LNHNV, CDR2 YYDKDF (reference sequence). As DNA, the CDR3 is TGTGCCACCAGCAGAGCACAGGGGGCCCGATACTCTGGGGCCAACGTCCTGACTTTC. Residues: CATSRAQGARYSGANVLTF. Full variable domain (outside the CDR3, taken from reference TRBV15 and TRBJ2-6): DAMVIQNPRYQVTQFGKPVTLSCSQTLNHNVMYWYQQKSSQAPKLLFHYYDKDFNNEADTPDNFQSRRPNTSFCFLDIRSPGLGDTAMYLCATSRAQGARYSGANVLTFGAGSRLTVL.

This clonotype came up many times. J is TRBJ1-1 and V is TRBV29-1; D is unclear. Per the germline V gene, CDR1 is SQVTM and CDR2 is ANQGSEA. With 6 bases removed from V and 6 bases from J, the gap between germline ends came to 11 bases. This CDR3 has 11 amino acids. The CDR3 sequence: CSVLERAEAFF. CDR3 bases: TGCAGCGTCCTGGAAAGGGCTGAAGCTTTCTTT.

This clonotype was detected ten times or more. The genes are TRBV12-3 or TRBV12-4 and TRBJ2-1, with 10 bases matching TRBD2. The CDR3 runs to 14 residues. V lost 5 bases and J lost 6; bases outside the gene matches: 4. The CDR3 coding sequence is TGTGCCAGCAGTCCCCGGACTAGCGGCAATGAGCAGTTCTTC. Protein product: CASSPRTSGNEQFF.

This clonotype has at least ten counts. This chain links TRBV29-1 with TRBJ2-3; D unclear. CDR3 length equals 11 residues. V dropped 8 bases and J dropped 4 bases, with 10 bases sitting between them. Looked up from germline, CDR1 is SQVTM and CDR2 is ANQGSEA. CDR3: CSSSRADTQYF. CDR3 coding DNA: TGCAGCAGTTCAAGGGCAGATACGCAGTATTTT.

Only a few counts were recorded for this clonotype. This rearrangement joins TRBV5-1 to TRBJ2-1; D possibly matches TRBD1 or TRBD2 (5 bases each). The CDR3 totals 16 residues. V gave up 1 base and J gave up 0 bases, with 11 bases separating them. Germline-derived CDR1 and CDR2 are SGHRS and YFSETQ. CDR3 residues: CASSLSSGGSYNEQFF. CDR3 nucleotides: TGCGCCAGCAGCTTGAGTTCTGGGGGCTCCTACAATGAGCAGTTCTTC.

This sequence joins TRBV5-1 and TRBJ2-5; D is unclear. The CDR3 covers 16 residues. Germline CDR1 is SGHRS and CDR2 is YFSETQ. Trimming left V 0 bases short and J 1 base short, with 13 bases between. CDR3 sequence: CASSLAGRLGQETQYF. The DNA of the CDR3 is TGCGCCAGCAGCTTGGCCGGGCGTCTAGGCCAAGAGACCCAGTACTTC.

This clonotype has at least ten counts. CDR3 sequence (DNA): TGCAGTGCTAGAGACGACGGGACGGTGGTGGCTGGGGCCAACGTCCTGACTTTC. This encodes CSARDDGTVVAGANVLTF. This sequence joins TRBV20-1 and TRBJ2-6; either TRBD1 or TRBD2 may fit D (5 bases each). This CDR3 is built from 18 residues. With 0 bases removed from V and 2 bases from J, the gap between germline ends came to 17 bases. Germline V gene sequence: CDR1 DFQATT, CDR2 SNEGSKA (reference sequence).

This clonotype was seen many times. The V gene is TRBV5-6, the J gene TRBJ1-1; TRBD1 is a possible D gene (5 bases). CDR1 and CDR2 (germline): SGHDT, YYEEEE. Trimming shortened V by 4 bases and J by 5 bases, and 15 bases separated the two germline ends. This CDR3 has 14 amino acids. CDR3 nucleotide sequence: TGTGCCAGCAGCAAATCAGGGAGGTGGACTGAAGCTTTCTTT. It encodes CASSKSGRWTEAFF.

Here the CDR3 reads CSAQSGLGGFETQYF. The CDR3 DNA reads TGCAGTGCCCAATCGGGGCTGGGAGGGTTCGAGACCCAGTACTTC. The chain uses TRBV20-1 and TRBJ2-5, with TRBD2 matching 7 bases. The ends lost 6 bases at V and 5 bases at J; junction bases unmatched: 15. The germline gives CDR1 DFQATT, CDR2 SNEGSKA (reference sequence). CDR3 length equals 15 residues.

This clonotype was seen many times. The chain carries TRBV11-2 and TRBJ2-5, with D hard to call. Trimming pared 0 bases from V and 4 bases from J, leaving 21 bases between. The CDR3 runs 18 residues. The germline V gene encodes CDR1 SGHAT and CDR2 FQNNGV. CDR3 region: CASSLDLVYVERRETQYF. As DNA, the CDR3 is TGTGCCAGCAGCTTAGATCTAGTTTATGTAGAAAGGAGAGAGACCCAGTACTTC.

Remarks on this clonotype: This may be a read error, as it is one base from a much larger clone. The chain combines TRBV5-1 with TRBJ2-5; 9 positions match TRBD2. CDR1 is SGHRS and CDR2 is YFSETQ in the germline V gene. The CDR3 extends over 16 amino acids. CDR3 bases: TGCACCAGCAGCCGCGCGACTAGCGGAGTACAAGAGACCCAGTACTTC. Translating gives CTSSRATSGVQETQYF.

There are many counts of this clonotype. The rearrangement joins TRBV6-1 to TRBJ2-3; TRBD2 is a possible D gene (6 bases). The V gene's germline CDR1 is MNHNS and CDR2 SASEGT. Trimming removed 8 bases at V and 3 bases at J, with 15 bases between. This CDR3 has 14 amino acids. CDR3 sequence reads: CASATGLRTDTQYF. The CDR3 nucleotides are TGTGCCAGCGCCACGGGACTTAGGACAGATACGCAGTATTTT.

The chain carries TRBV12-3 or TRBV12-4 and TRBJ2-3; TRBD2 is a possible D gene (5 bases). Trimming pared 5 bases from V and 3 bases from J, leaving 9 bases between. This CDR3 is 13 amino acids long. The CDR3 spells CASSPGMTDTQYF. CDR3 sequence (DNA): TGTGCCAGCAGTCCCGGGATGACAGATACGCAGTATTTT.

This clonotype was counted at least ten times. CDR3 DNA: TGCGCCAGCAGCTTGGAGTCATGGGGCTACACCTTC. Translated, it gives CASSLESWGYTF. The V and J genes are TRBV5-1 and TRBJ1-2; D is uncertain. Germline values: CDR1 SGHRS, CDR2 YFSETQ. Trimming removed 0 bases at V and 8 bases at J, with 8 bases between. CDR3 length equals 12 residues. Supplemented by reference TRBV5-1 and TRBJ1-2, the full variable domain reads KAGVTQTPRYLIKTRGQQVTLSCSPISGHRSVSWYQQTPGQGLQFLFEYFSETQRNKGNFPGRFSGRQFSNSRSEMNVSTLELGDSALYLCASSLESWGYTFGSGTRLTVV.